The 21 T cell receptor beta chains below come from one sample, sequenced in a study of shared clonotypes between healthy human individuals. Sequencing used immunoSEQ multiplex PCR; TCRdb keeps in-frame clones, though not all of them. The sample consists of some 2.4 million clones, roughly 93% of them appearing once. Sequenced input: naive CD4+ T cells from PBMCs. Regarding subset: CD45RA+ positively selected. The receptors come from a man between 18 and 35 years old in good health. Some clones in this sample may be carry-over from other donors' samples.

The chain combines TRBV27 with TRBJ1-2; 8 nucleotides align to TRBD1. The V gene's germline CDR1 is MNHEY and CDR2 SMNVEV (reference sequence). CDR3 length equals 13 residues. V dropped 5 bases and J dropped 8; count of bases not matched to a gene: 7. The CDR3 sequence is CASSEDRVSGYTF. The DNA for the CDR3 is TGTGCCAGCAGTGAGGACAGGGTGAGCGGCTACACCTTC.

The chain carries TRBV7-2 and TRBJ2-4; TRBD1 might be the D (6 bases). V lost 5 bases and J 0 bases, leaving 11 bases between the germline ends. This CDR3 has 15 residues. Germline lookup yields CDR1 SGHTA and CDR2 FQGNSA. CDR3 sequence reads: CASSTGQLAKNIQYF. CDR3 DNA sequence: TGTGCCAGCAGCACCGGACAGCTAGCCAAAAACATTCAGTACTTC. Using reference TRBV7-2 and TRBJ2-4 for the parts outside the CDR3, the full variable domain is GAGVSQSPSNKVTEKGKDVELRCDPISGHTALYWYRQSLGQGLEFLIYFQGNSAPDKSGLPSDRFSAERTGGSVSTLTIQRTQQEDSAVYLCASSTGQLAKNIQYFGAGTRLSVL.

This chain uses TRBV5-5 with TRBJ1-2; D is possibly TRBD1 (5 bases). Looked up from germline, CDR1 is SGHKS and CDR2 is YYEKEE (reference sequence). V shed 3 bases and J shed 7 bases, with 16 bases lying between them. The CDR3 totals 14 residues. CDR3 nucleotide sequence: TGTGCCAGCAGCTCAGAGCCAGGGATTGGTGGCTACACCTTC. This encodes CASSSEPGIGGYTF.

The chain carries TRBV6-5 and TRBJ2-5; D unresolved. The length of the CDR3 is 14 residues. V lost 0 bases to trimming and J lost 5 bases, with 10 bases between them. Germline V gives CDR1 MNHEY, CDR2 SVGAGI. CDR3 sequence (DNA): TGTGCCAGCAGTTACTCTCTAATGGGGGAGACCCAGTACTTC. It is translated as CASSYSLMGETQYF.

This chain connects TRBV11-3 to TRBJ2-1, with D perhaps matching TRBD2 (6 bases). CDR1 and CDR2 from the germline V gene are SGHNT and YENEEA. Deletions cut 5 bases from V and 0 bases from J, with 14 bases between. This CDR3 has 16 amino acids. The DNA for the CDR3 is TGTGCCAGCAGCCTTGGGGGGTTAAGCTCCTACAATGAGCAGTTCTTC. Protein sequence: CASSLGGLSSYNEQFF.

This clone appeared a few times. The rearrangement uses TRBV6-1 and TRBJ1-1; D is unclear. Germline CDR1 is MNHNS and CDR2 is SASEGT. The CDR3 is 12 residues long. Trimming shortened V by 4 bases and J by 5 bases, and 8 bases separated the two germline ends. CDR3 residues: CASSARGTEAFF. CDR3 DNA: TGTGCCAGCAGTGCCCGTGGTACTGAAGCTTTCTTT.

This clone was seen a single time. The chain is built from TRBV27 and TRBJ2-4; 9 nucleotides line up with TRBD1. V shed 4 bases, J shed 2 bases, and the junction held 3 bases outside the gene matches. Germline-derived CDR1 and CDR2 are MNHEY and SMNVEV (reference sequence). The CDR3 covers 15 residues. For the CDR3, the DNA is TGTGCCAGCAGTTCACAGGGGGCGACCAAAAACATTCAGTACTTC. As protein: CASSSQGATKNIQYF.

This clone was seen only a few times. Other DNA variants within this sample encode the same CDR3. This chain connects TRBV18 to TRBJ2-5; D remains ambiguous. With 0 bases removed from V and 1 base from J, the gap between germline ends came to 6 bases. The CDR3 contains 14 residues. Per the germline V gene, CDR1 is KGHSH and CDR2 is LQKENI. The CDR3 protein is CASSPPGSQETQYF. DNA for the CDR3: TGTGCCAGCTCACCACCGGGCAGCCAAGAGACCCAGTACTTC.

V usage is TRBV19 and J usage is TRBJ2-7, with D possibly matching TRBD1 (6 bases). Trimming stripped 8 bases from V and 7 bases from J, with 18 bases between. The germline V gene encodes CDR1 LNHDA and CDR2 SQIVND (reference sequence). CDR3 length: 13 residues. The CDR3 loop reads CASSVNRAEEQYF. CDR3 DNA sequence: TGTGCCAGTTCCGTCAACAGGGCGGAGGAGCAGTACTTC.

V gene TRBV21-1 combines with J gene TRBJ2-3; TRBD1, the D gene given by the table, was not confirmed from the DNA. TRBV21-1 is listed as a pseudogene. The CDR3 length is 17 residues. The CDR3 protein is CASSKLGARESTDTQYF. The CDR3 DNA sequence: TGTGCCAGCAGCAAACTTGGGGCCAGGGAAAGCACAGATACGCAGTATTTT.

This chain connects TRBV6-6 to TRBJ1-5, with D unclear. CDR1 and CDR2 (germline): MNHNY, SVGAGI (reference sequence). The length of the CDR3 is 16 residues. The V end was cut by 2 bases, the J end by 3 bases, with 14 bases between. The CDR3 DNA sequence: TGTGCCAGCAGTTACAGCCTGATGGTTTCCAATCAGCCCCAGCATTTT. The encoded protein is CASSYSLMVSNQPQHF.

The chain employs TRBV28 and TRBJ2-3; D ambiguous. Looked up from germline, CDR1 is MDHEN and CDR2 is SYDVKM. V lost 6 bases, J lost 5 bases, and 21 bases lay in between. CDR3 size: 16 residues. For the CDR3, the DNA is TGTGCCAGCAGGCTGGACCCGCCATTTGGGGAAGATACGCAGTATTTT. Protein product: CASRLDPPFGEDTQYF.

The chain is built from TRBV28 and TRBJ2-7, with TRBD1 matching 7 bases. The CDR3 covers 14 residues. With V trimmed by 5 bases and J by 2 bases, 6 bases remained unmatched. The germline V gene has CDR1 MDHEN and CDR2 SYDVKM. The CDR3 sequence: CASSAPGQTYEQYF. The DNA for the CDR3 is TGTGCCAGCAGTGCTCCGGGACAGACCTACGAGCAGTACTTC.

The chain uses TRBV10-3 and TRBJ2-5; TRBD1 agrees at 11 bases. The CDR3 covers 14 residues. V was pared by 7 bases and J by 7 bases, with 8 bases of the junction left unmatched. CDR1 and CDR2 (germline): ENHRY, SYGVKD. The CDR3 region is CAIKADRGQGTQYF. The CDR3 bases are TGTGCCATCAAAGCGGACAGGGGGCAGGGGACCCAGTACTTC.

The chain employs TRBV27 and TRBJ1-2; D remains ambiguous. This CDR3 spans 16 amino acids. V lost 0 bases, J lost 6 bases, and 17 bases lay in between. The germline V gene encodes CDR1 MNHEY and CDR2 SMNVEV (reference sequence). CDR3 sequence (DNA): TGTGCCAGCAGTTTATCCGTTGGCCGGGATTACCATGGCTACACCTTC. Its protein product is CASSLSVGRDYHGYTF.

The genes are TRBV28 and TRBJ1-5; D gene unclear. There are 14 residues in the CDR3. Germline V CDR1 and CDR2: MDHEN, SYDVKM. The ends were cut back, 7 bases at V and 0 bases at J, with 10 bases in the middle. CDR3 sequence reads: CASTPRHSNQPQHF. CDR3 coding DNA: TGTGCCAGCACCCCTCGGCATAGCAATCAGCCCCAGCATTTT.

This chain uses TRBV5-4 with TRBJ2-1, with D possibly matching TRBD1 (6 bases). This CDR3 is 14 amino acids long. Per germline, CDR1 SGHNT and CDR2 YYREEE (reference sequence). V lost 1 base, J lost 8 bases, and 13 bases lay in between. The CDR3 sequence: CASSLSGQFDEQFF. In DNA, the CDR3 is TGTGCCAGCAGCTTGTCAGGACAGTTTGATGAGCAGTTCTTC.

A note on this clone: Other DNA sequences in this specimen translate into the identical CDR3. The chain uses TRBV5-1 and TRBJ1-5, with TRBD1 as a possible D gene (5 bases). Germline V lookup: CDR1 SGHRS, CDR2 YFSETQ. This CDR3 has 14 amino acids. Deletions cut 1 base from V and 4 bases from J, with 9 bases between. CDR3: CASSLSGENQPQHF. The CDR3 DNA reads TGCGCCAGCAGCTTGTCGGGGGAGAATCAGCCCCAGCATTTT.

The chain is built from TRBV2 and TRBJ1-1; D perhaps matches TRBD1 (5 bases). This CDR3 has 14 residues. V gave up 6 bases and J gave up 0 bases, with 11 bases separating them. CDR1 SNHLY and CDR2 FYNNEI come from the germline V gene. This CDR3 reads CASRNRRMNTEAFF. Written as DNA, the CDR3 is TGTGCCAGCAGAAACAGGCGAATGAACACTGAAGCTTTCTTT.

This clone appeared once. V and J are TRBV11-2 and TRBJ2-7; D call uncertain. The CDR3 extends over 15 amino acids. The V end was cut by 3 bases, the J end by 2 bases, with 14 bases between. From germline, CDR1 is SGHAT and CDR2 FQNNGV. The CDR3 sequence: CASSLERETTYEQYF. The CDR3 DNA sequence: TGTGCCAGCAGCTTGGAGCGTGAGACGACCTACGAGCAGTACTTC.

V is TRBV2 and J is TRBJ2-1; TRBD1 is a possible D gene (5 bases). V shed 7 bases and J shed 1 base, with 14 bases lying between them. The CDR3 covers 15 residues. The V gene's germline CDR1 is SNHLY and CDR2 FYNNEI. CDR3 bases: TGTGCCAGCAACAAGGACCAGGGATCCTACAATGAGCAGTTCTTC. It yields the protein CASNKDQGSYNEQFF.